The clone carrying this T cell receptor beta chain was counted only a few times. What it binds is not known. These data belong to a study of T-cell memory formation after mild COVID-19. The CDR3 is 15 residues long. From germline, CDR1 is MNHEY and CDR2 SVGAGI. Trimming shortened V by 0 bases and J by 0 bases, and 8 bases separated the two germline ends. After 5'RACE with constant-segment primers, TCR alpha and TCR beta cDNA libraries carrying sample barcodes and UMIs were obtained. TCRdb ran MiXCR on the 5' RACE reads and lists one entry per CDR3 protein. Altogether 450,000 to 650,000 distinct CDR3 sequences are present, about a fifth being singletons, with the ten largest covering approximately 13%. Study findings and constraints: Cross-reactive memory seemingly joined, as some responding clones were found in pre-infection memory.

This clonotype was obtained from an adult woman who had mild COVID-19 (a few samples of this study predate the infection). Cell type and time point are not known. The rearrangement joins TRBV6-5 to TRBJ1-1; unclear D gene. Sequenced input: PBMCs or a T cell subset sorted from them (not recorded which). Here the CDR3 DNA reads TGTGCCAGCAGTTACTCGAAGGGCATGAACACTGAAGCTTTCTTT. It is translated as CASSYSKGMNTEAFF.